One sample yielded the 2 T cell receptor beta chains listed below, sequenced in a study of response to subunit inactivated influenza vaccine. TCRdb redid the calling of the RT-PCR reads with MiXCR, one entry per CDR3 protein. The table records about 700,000 distinct CDR3 sequences, less than 15% of them present only once. The sample in question was PBMCs from blood, obtained 14 to 15 days before vaccination. The receptors shown here come from a man aged 50 or older who received an inactivated influenza vaccine.

This clonotype was seen repeatedly, ten times or more. The chain couples TRBV5-1 to TRBJ2-3; 8 bases line up with TRBD2. In germline, CDR1 is SGHRS, CDR2 YFSETQ. V was clipped by 0 bases and J by 2 bases; unmatched bases: 5. This CDR3 region has 16 residues. The CDR3 is CASSLVAGGFTDTQYF. Written as DNA, the CDR3 is TGCGCCAGCAGCTTGGTCGCGGGGGGTTTCACAGATACGCAGTATTTT.

This clonotype was seen ten or more times. The J gene is TRBJ2-1, the V gene TRBV5-1, with 9 bases matching TRBD2. There are 18 residues in the CDR3. CDR1 and CDR2 from the germline V gene are SGHRS and YFSETQ. V was pared by 0 bases and J by 0 bases, with 7 bases of the junction left unmatched. The CDR3 is CASSLEGGRALSYNEQFF. CDR3 coding DNA: TGCGCCAGCAGCTTGGAGGGCGGGAGGGCCCTCTCCTACAATGAGCAGTTCTTC.